The 27 T cell receptor beta chains reported below all come from one sample, sequenced in a study of blood T cell repertoires in COVID-19. Here immunoSEQ multiplex PCR was the method, and the copy in TCRdb shows in-frame clones only, minus some. The data contain over 250,000 clones, roughly 85% of them singletons. What was sequenced was peripheral blood. Receptors were obtained from a woman aged 45-65 years who had recovered from COVID-19.

This sequence joins TRBV11-3 and TRBJ2-7; D is perhaps TRBD2 (6 bases). Deletions cut 3 bases from V and 3 bases from J, with 9 bases between. The CDR3 extends over 13 amino acids. The germline gives CDR1 SGHNT, CDR2 YENEEA. Written as DNA, the CDR3 is TGTGCCAGCAGCTTCGGGGGAGACTACGAGCAGTACTTC. The encoded protein is CASSFGGDYEQYF.

The chain recombines TRBV7-8 with TRBJ1-4; tentative D call: TRBD1 (6 bases). CDR1 is SGHVS, CDR2 FQNEAQ, per germline. This CDR3 comprises 15 residues. V shed 8 bases and J shed 2 bases, with 15 bases lying between them. This CDR3 is CASGLRGGTNEKLFF. DNA of the CDR3: TGTGCCAGCGGGCTTAGGGGGGGGACTAATGAAAAACTGTTTTTT.

This clone appeared once. CDR3 nucleotides: TGTGCCAGCAGTTTTTCACAAGATTACGAGCAGTACTTC. Protein product: CASSFSQDYEQYF. This chain connects TRBV27 to TRBJ2-7; D ambiguous. Trimming removed 3 bases from V and 4 bases from J, with 10 bases in between. Germline CDR1 reads MNHEY; CDR2 reads SMNVEV (reference sequence). This CDR3 region has 13 residues.

The rearrangement uses TRBV4-2 and TRBJ2-2, with TRBD2 matching 7 bases. The CDR3 is 16 residues long. Looked up from germline, CDR1 is LGHNA and CDR2 is YNFKEQ. Unmatched junction bases numbered 7, after V lost 0 bases and J lost 6 bases. The CDR3 loop reads CASSQEPSGGSGELFF. The CDR3 bases are TGTGCCAGCAGCCAAGAGCCTAGCGGCGGGTCCGGGGAGCTGTTTTTT.

The chain links TRBV4-3 to TRBJ1-2; 7 positions agree with TRBD1. CDR1 is LGHNA, CDR2 YSLEER, per germline. This CDR3 region has 15 residues. The ends lost 4 bases at V and 4 bases at J; junction bases unmatched: 9. The CDR3 coding sequence is TGCGCCAGCAGCCCCTGGACAGGTGACTCCTATGGCTACACCTTC. Its protein is CASSPWTGDSYGYTF.

CDR3 nucleotides: TGTGCCTGGAGTGTAGAGCTCCAAGAGACCCAGTACTTC. Protein: CAWSVELQETQYF. This chain connects TRBV30 to TRBJ2-5, with no clear D. Germline lookup yields CDR1 GTSNPN and CDR2 SVGIG (reference sequence). This CDR3 has 13 amino acids. V was shortened by 0 bases and J by 1 base, with 6 bases between the two germline ends.

CDR3 in amino acids: CASSPPGGAANTGELFF. DNA for the CDR3: TGTGCCAGCTCACCACCCGGGGGTGCCGCGAACACCGGGGAGCTGTTTTTT. The rearrangement joins TRBV18 to TRBJ2-2, with D perhaps TRBD2 (6 bases). The germline gives CDR1 KGHSH, CDR2 LQKENI. This CDR3 has 17 residues. V was shortened by 0 bases and J by 0 bases, with 11 bases between the two germline ends.

The chain uses TRBV4-1 and TRBJ2-5; 7 bases align to TRBD2. This CDR3 has 17 residues. The V gene end was trimmed by 0 bases and the J gene end by 5 bases; junction bases not matched to a gene: 12. Germline V lookup: CDR1 MGHRA, CDR2 YSYEKL. The CDR3 DNA follows: TGCGCCAGCAGCCAAGACGGGCGAGGGGCCGGGAGGGAGACCCAGTACTTC. Amino acids: CASSQDGRGAGRETQYF.

The chain employs TRBV28 and TRBJ2-1; 11 nucleotides agree with TRBD2. J was trimmed by 2 bases and V by 6 bases; bases with no gene match: 6. CDR1 is MDHEN, CDR2 SYDVKM, per germline. This CDR3 contains 16 residues. CDR3 sequence reads: CASSPGLAAPYNEQFF. DNA for the CDR3: TGTGCCAGCAGCCCGGGACTAGCGGCCCCCTACAATGAGCAGTTCTTC.

In nucleotides, the CDR3 is TGTGCCAGCAGCCCCCCGGGGACAGCTTTAGTCGGGGAGCTGTTTTTT. Protein product: CASSPPGTALVGELFF. The genes are TRBV7-2 and TRBJ2-2; 7 bases are shared with TRBD1. Trimming at V came to 5 bases and at J to 7 bases, leaving 13 bases not matched to a gene. This CDR3 has 16 amino acids. Germline V gives CDR1 SGHTA, CDR2 FQGNSA.

This clone was seen only a few times. The chain is built from TRBV11-2 and TRBJ2-1; tentative D call: TRBD1 (5 bases). CDR1 and CDR2 (germline): SGHAT, FQNNGV. The V end lost 4 bases, the J end lost 9 bases, and 10 bases lay between the germline ends. This CDR3 has 12 amino acids. CDR3 DNA: TGTGCCAGCAGCTCTAGACAGTTTGAGCAGTTCTTC. Amino acids: CASSSRQFEQFF.

The rearrangement links TRBV24-1 to TRBJ2-7, with unresolved D. V was pared by 1 base and J by 5 bases, with 2 bases between. This CDR3 is built from 11 residues. Germline lookup yields CDR1 KGHDR and CDR2 SFDVKD. The CDR3 coding sequence is TGTGCCACCAGTGATTTCGACGAGCAGTACTTC. It translates to CATSDFDEQYF.

This clone was recorded only once. The chain combines TRBV9 with TRBJ2-5; 10 nucleotides agree with TRBD2. The germline CDR1 and CDR2 sequences are SGDLS and YYNGEE. Trimming took 0 bases from V and 2 from J; bases not matched to a gene: 4. CDR3 length equals 16 residues. This CDR3 is CASSVGASGGQETQYF. DNA of the CDR3: TGTGCCAGCAGCGTAGGGGCTAGCGGGGGTCAAGAGACCCAGTACTTC.

This chain joins TRBV7-9 and TRBJ1-2; weak D call: TRBD1 (5 bases). In germline, CDR1 is SEHNR, CDR2 FQNEAQ (reference sequence). This CDR3 is built from 14 residues. Trimming removed 1 base at V and 1 base at J, with 7 bases between. The CDR3 loop is CASSLVQGNYGYTF. CDR3 DNA sequence: TGTGCCAGCAGCTTAGTCCAGGGTAACTATGGCTACACCTTC. The whole variable domain, remainder taken from reference TRBV7-9 and TRBJ1-2, is DTGVSQNPRHKITKRGQNVTFRCDPISEHNRLYWYRQTLGQGPEFLTYFQNEAQLEKSRLLSDRFSAERPKGSFSTLEIQRTEQGDSAMYLCASSLVQGNYGYTFGSGTRLTVV.

This chain links TRBV2 with TRBJ1-5; a weak D match, TRBD1 (5 bases). The V gene's germline CDR1 is SNHLY and CDR2 FYNNEI. The CDR3 is made up of 15 amino acids. V was trimmed by 5 bases and J by 2 bases, leaving 13 bases between them. Here the CDR3 reads CASSPLGGGNQPQHF. CDR3 bases: TGTGCCAGCAGTCCCCTGGGGGGGGGCAATCAGCCCCAGCATTTT.

The CDR3 DNA follows: TGTGCCAGCAGACGACAGACATTCACCGGGGAGCTGTTTTTT. This encodes CASRRQTFTGELFF. The rearrangement joins TRBV28 to TRBJ2-2, with TRBD1 as a possible D gene (5 bases). Trimming shortened V by 6 bases and J by 4 bases, and 12 bases separated the two germline ends. Germline values: CDR1 MDHEN, CDR2 SYDVKM. The CDR3 has 14 amino acids.

This sequence joins TRBV4-2 and TRBJ2-1, with D possibly being TRBD2 (5 bases). Trimming took off 1 base at V and 7 bases at J, with 17 bases between the two ends. The V gene's germline CDR1 is LGHNA and CDR2 YNFKEQ. CDR3 length: 16 amino acids. CDR3: CASSQGWEPLPNEQFF. The CDR3 DNA follows: TGTGCCAGCAGCCAAGGATGGGAGCCGCTACCTAATGAGCAGTTCTTC.

V usage is TRBV28 and J usage is TRBJ1-1; no firm D call. V dropped 7 bases and J dropped 1 base, with 13 bases sitting between them. CDR1 and CDR2 from the germline V gene are MDHEN and SYDVKM. The CDR3 covers 14 residues. This chain's CDR3 is CASTASGRNTEAFF. DNA of the CDR3: TGTGCCAGCACCGCATCCGGTAGGAACACTGAAGCTTTCTTT.

V and J are TRBV28 and TRBJ1-1; D possibly corresponds to TRBD1 (5 bases). Trimming pared 3 bases from V and 1 base from J, leaving 21 bases between. This CDR3 has 18 residues. Germline values: CDR1 MDHEN, CDR2 SYDVKM. This CDR3 is CASSFSAGEEIENTEAFF. The CDR3, as DNA: TGTGCCAGCAGTTTTTCGGCGGGGGAGGAGATCGAGAACACTGAAGCTTTCTTT. Together with reference TRBV28 and TRBJ1-1, the CDR3 gives the full variable domain: DVKVTQSSRYLVKRTGEKVFLECVQDMDHENMFWYRQDPGLGLRLIYFSYDVKMKEKGDIPEGYSVSREKKERFSLILESASTNQTSMYLCASSFSAGEEIENTEAFFGQGTRLTVV.

The genes are TRBV6-2 or TRBV6-3 and TRBJ2-5, with a possible D match to TRBD2 (6 bases). The CDR3 spans 15 residues. The germline V and J ends were trimmed by 3 bases and 2 bases, with 13 bases remaining between them. Germline V gene data show CDR1 as MNHEY and CDR2 as SVGEGT. The CDR3 reads CASSYNRDSQETQYF. The CDR3, as DNA: TGTGCCAGCAGTTATAATCGGGACTCACAAGAGACCCAGTACTTC.

The gene calls are TRBV7-2 and TRBJ2-7, with TRBD2 matching over 8 bases. The germline V gene encodes CDR1 SGHTA and CDR2 FQGNSA. The length of the CDR3 is 16 residues. V lost 2 bases to trimming and J lost 3 bases; unmatched junction nucleotides: 9. The CDR3 here is CASSLHSGAIDYEQYF. The DNA for the CDR3 is TGTGCCAGCAGCTTACATAGCGGGGCGATCGACTACGAGCAGTACTTC.

The chain combines TRBV20-1 with TRBJ1-2; 8 bases align to TRBD1. The CDR3 covers 10 residues. Germline values: CDR1 DFQATT, CDR2 SNEGSKA (reference sequence). Trimming removed 3 bases from V and 12 bases from J; junction bases left unmatched: 3. The CDR3 DNA reads TGCAGTGCTAGTGACAGGGGAGACACCTTC. Its translation is CSASDRGDTF.

The J gene is TRBJ2-1, the V gene TRBV7-2; a possible D gene is TRBD2 (5 bases). Germline loops: CDR1 SGHTA, CDR2 FQGNSA. The CDR3 has 16 amino acids. The germline V and J ends were trimmed by 2 bases and 0 bases, with 11 bases remaining between them. CDR3 in DNA: TGTGCCAGCAGCTTAAAGACGGGGAGCTCCTACAATGAGCAGTTCTTC. Translation: CASSLKTGSSYNEQFF.

The V gene is TRBV6-5, the J gene TRBJ2-3; D is perhaps TRBD2 (5 bases). CDR1 MNHEY and CDR2 SVGAGI come from the germline V gene. The CDR3 has 15 amino acids. Trimming stripped 0 bases from V and 2 bases from J, with 9 bases between. The CDR3 is CASSYSFGVTDTQYF. CDR3 nucleotide sequence: TGTGCCAGCAGTTACTCTTTCGGGGTCACAGATACGCAGTATTTT.

V gene TRBV5-5 combines with J gene TRBJ1-2, with TRBD1 identical over 9 bases. This CDR3 is 14 amino acids long. Trimming at V came to 2 bases and at J to 3 bases, leaving 2 bases not matched to a gene. Germline V CDR1 and CDR2: SGHKS, YYEKEE (reference sequence). The CDR3 DNA is TGTGCCAGCAGCTTACAGGGGGCTGACTATGGCTACACCTTC. It yields the protein CASSLQGADYGYTF.

This clone has only a few counts. The chain carries TRBV18 and TRBJ2-7; TRBD1 might be the D (6 bases). Germline loops: CDR1 KGHSH, CDR2 LQKENI. CDR3 length equals 16 residues. Trimming removed 2 bases at V and 5 bases at J, with 19 bases between. In DNA form, the CDR3 reads TGTGCCAGCTCACCAGAGGTGGCCGGCAGGGGCCACGAGCAGTACTTC. Its translation: CASSPEVAGRGHEQYF.

The chain joins TRBV28 to TRBJ2-1; 9 bases align to TRBD2. Trimming at V came to 7 bases and at J to 4 bases, leaving 5 bases not matched to a gene. From germline, CDR1 is MDHEN and CDR2 SYDVKM. This CDR3 is built from 14 residues. The CDR3 loop reads CASINSGSYNEQFF. The CDR3 bases are TGTGCCAGCATTAATAGCGGGAGTTACAATGAGCAGTTCTTC.